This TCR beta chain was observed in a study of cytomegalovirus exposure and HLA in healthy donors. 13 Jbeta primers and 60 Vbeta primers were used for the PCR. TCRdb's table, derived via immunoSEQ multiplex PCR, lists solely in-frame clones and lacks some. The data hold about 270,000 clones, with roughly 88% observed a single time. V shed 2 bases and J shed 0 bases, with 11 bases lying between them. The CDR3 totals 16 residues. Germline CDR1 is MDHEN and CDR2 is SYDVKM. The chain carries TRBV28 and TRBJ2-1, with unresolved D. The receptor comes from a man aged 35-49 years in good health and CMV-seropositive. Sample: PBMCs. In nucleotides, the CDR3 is TGTGCCAGCAGTTTACTCAGCCGGAGCTCCTACAATGAGCAGTTCTTC. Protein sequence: CASSLLSRSSYNEQFF.